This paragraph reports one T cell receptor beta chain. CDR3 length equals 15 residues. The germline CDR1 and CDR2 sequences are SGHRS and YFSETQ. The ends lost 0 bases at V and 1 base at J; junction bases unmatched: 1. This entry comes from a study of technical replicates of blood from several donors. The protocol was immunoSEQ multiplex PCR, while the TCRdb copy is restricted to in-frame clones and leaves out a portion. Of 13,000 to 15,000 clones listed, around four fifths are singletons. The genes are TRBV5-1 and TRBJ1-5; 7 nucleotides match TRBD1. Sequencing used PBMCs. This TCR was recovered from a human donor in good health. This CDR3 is CASSLGDSSNQPQHF. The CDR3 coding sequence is TGCGCCAGCAGCTTGGGGGACAGCAGCAATCAGCCCCAGCATTTT.